This T cell receptor beta chain was profiled in a study of blood T cells in healthy people across ages. A second PCR, run for roughly 7 to 12 cycles, used a sample-barcoded 5' primer plus a J-beta primer mix. From the 5' RACE reads, TCRdb called clonotypes with MiXCR, one entry per CDR3 protein. The sample lists more than 900,000 distinct CDR3 sequences; 20% to 25% were seen once. Germline V gives CDR1 SGHTA, CDR2 FQGNSA. Deletions cut 1 base from V and 4 bases from J, with 7 bases between. This CDR3 comprises 13 residues. Another study also made use of these data, one on T cells of mothers and their children. That investigation notes: It was found that thymic selection shapes TCR recombination output similarly in related and unrelated pairs.

Sequencing was carried out using blood. This TCR derives from a girl aged 2-10 years in good health. V is TRBV7-2 and J is TRBJ1-1; D unresolved. CDR3 sequence: CASSLEVVTEAFF. The CDR3 coding sequence is TGTGCCAGCAGCTTAGAAGTTGTCACTGAAGCTTTCTTT.